This T cell receptor (beta chain) was captured by sequencing in a study of cytomegalovirus exposure and HLA in healthy donors (dated 2017 in TCRdb). Regarding the research as a whole: According to an earlier analysis of around 600 of the donors, 200 million or so T cells yielded 90 million to 140 million unique TCR beta sequences and about 280 Gb of sequence data. Approximately 300 gigabases of sequencing data and tens of millions of unique TCR sequences made up an early release that covered several hundred HLA-typed donors. Of the 350 to 450 genotyped donors, 65% to 90% were placed in the genetic ancestry cluster associated with self-reported Caucasian donors. The study was designed to test whether signatures of past pathogen exposure could be identified by cataloging public T cell receptors. The study profiled the T cell repertoires of fewer than 850 subjects by immunosequencing and related them to cytomegalovirus serostatus. Besides the first cohort of roughly 660 subjects, a separate validation cohort made up of roughly 120 different subjects was used. To predict cytomegalovirus infection status, the study combined high-throughput TCR immunosequencing, statistical association of individual TCRs with disease status, and machine learning. To study patterns of TCR occurrence, a later analysis re-analyzed previously published TCR beta repertoires from just over 650 donors and added high-resolution HLA genotyping. In the later analysis, no new phenotypic data were used to find candidate immune exposures; instead, reliance was placed on TCR beta sequences and their occurrence across donors. An earlier analysis of fewer than 700 of the donors applied high-throughput TCR beta sequencing to assess whether each TCR beta V gene segment acted as functional or pseudogenic. Donor age, sex, ethnicity and CMV serostatus were compiled together with the repertoire data. In a later genetic analysis, genome-wide SNP genotypes for about 65% of the 666 donors were used, and that subset was treated as a discovery cohort. All discovery cohort repertoires had been generated using a single sequencing platform. HLA typing included class I and class II loci at four-digit resolution. Typing coverage varied by locus: roughly 629-630 donors for A, B, C, DRB1 and DQB1; roughly 560 for DQA1; more than 600 for DPA1; roughly 450 for DPB1. Roughly 5 DR-DQ haplotypes were treated as single units for association and clustering because of strong linkage in the cohort. Across some 400 genotyped donors of the cohort, an average of about 240,000 unique TCR beta nucleotide sequences per donor were sequenced, and about a sixth of those sequences were non-productive. Overall study results and their limits: Presence/absence analyses assumed roughly uniform sequencing depth across donors, an assumption that may not hold. In a later analysis, more than 15,000 TCR beta sequences were associated with specific HLA alleles at a false discovery rate of 0.05. Strong co-occurrence of HLA alleles, especially DR and DQ, made assigning TCR associations to individual alleles difficult. In a later analysis, several top co-occurrence clusters were reported to appear linked to parvovirus B19, influenza, CMV and Epstein-Barr virus. In this cohort, only TCR beta chains were sequenced, and detectable features were limited by the absence of alpha or paired-chain data. In an earlier analysis of some 500 of the donors, most TCR beta V segments were observed in productive rearrangements about 90% or about 30% of the time, broadly matching IMGT annotations. While some public TCRs were present in many individuals, most TCR sequences turned up only very rarely across donors. In vitro tests confirmed that three of the cytomegalovirus-associated TCR beta chains recognize cytomegalovirus antigens. An association between a missense DCLRE1C variant and V-gene and J-gene trimming of TCR beta chains was found in a later genetic analysis and replicated in an independent cohort. In a later analysis, most CMV-associated TCR beta chains were found to appear HLA-restricted, with HLA associations seemingly driven largely by CMV exposure. Because HLA typing was missing for some donors at each locus, association tests included only the typed subset. A later genetic analysis reported fewer N-insertions in productive TCRs among donors in an Asian-associated ancestry cluster than the roughly 720-donor mean. Because counts were too low, more than 15 rarely observed V segments, including chromosome 9 orphons, were left out of the earlier analysis of approximately 580 of the donors. The 87-base-pair reads could not distinguish some IMGT-functional V segments, including TRBV6-2 and TRBV6-3, so those segments were excluded. The only immune exposure information available for the cohort was CMV serostatus. In the study, approximately 160 TCR beta chains were listed as associated with cytomegalovirus. In a later analysis, the rate of TCR association differed among HLA loci, with DRB1 alleles having the most associated TCRs and HLA-C alleles having the fewest. According to the authors, the approach could potentially be generalized to other disease states and immunological phenotypes. In a later analysis, HLA-associated TCR beta chains showed more clonal expansion and lower generation probabilities than non-associated chains that were equally common. A cluster of highly shared sequence variants was judged likely to represent a technical artifact of the sequencing pipeline. The classifier was reported to diagnose cytomegalovirus status with high specificity and sensitivity in both the original and validation cohorts. A further reported finding was that TCR beta sequences accurately predicted the HLA-A and HLA-B alleles for most subjects in the first cohort. Linkage disequilibrium might explain the correlated functional status among segregating V segments, but an unknown experimental factor could not be excluded.

This clone appeared a few times. Its antigen remains undetermined. Base qualities were left out, and no much larger clone turns up one base away. The cohort consisted of some 670 healthy bone marrow donors. All cohort members were sampled while nominally healthy, although unrecorded immune exposures were likely present. The donor was CMV seronegative and belonged to the group of roughly 330 seronegative cohort members. A peripheral blood sample was collected from each donor, and TCR beta sequencing was performed on peripheral blood mononuclear cells. The Qiagen DNeasy Blood Extraction Kit was used to extract genomic DNA from the blood cell samples. The library was produced with the immunoSEQ multiplex PCR assay. For the multiplex PCR, a mixture combining 60 forward primers for TCR Vbeta segments and 13 reverse primers for TCR Jbeta segments was used. A multiplex PCR assay on genomic DNA amplified the CDR3 region of rearranged TCR beta genes. Amplified TCR beta libraries were sequenced as 87-base-pair reads on the Illumina HiSeq System. The published analysis was carried out like this. A later analysis counted about 80 million unique TCR beta chains across the 500 to 850 repertoires, and some 11 million of these chains were shared by at least two donors. Raw reads were error-corrected and collapsed into unique sequences by a nearest-neighbor algorithm in which closely related sequences were merged to remove PCR and sequencing errors. V, D and J gene segments were assigned by aligning CDR3 sequences to IMGT reference sequences. Each retained sequence needed at least a six-nucleotide match to both a V gene segment and a J gene segment. Rearrangements were classified as productive when the CDR3 lacked stop codons and remained in frame with V and J, and all other rearrangements were classified as non-productive. Following IMGT convention, CDR3 was defined as the stretch from the second conserved V-encoded cysteine up to the conserved J-encoded phenylalanine. Sequences without an unambiguous match to a single V gene segment were excluded from the earlier analysis of a few hundred of the donors. An earlier analysis of 587 of the donors classified V segments as functional when productive rearrangements were above 56.7% and as segregating when the standard deviation between donors was above 5%. A statistical classification framework was built to diagnose cytomegalovirus status from the catalog of TCR beta chain sequences. In a later analysis, V and J genes were assigned by comparing TCR nucleotide sequences against IMGT/GENE-DB human TR gene sequences. Using the TCRdist pipeline, a later analysis assigned CDR3 sequences along with most-parsimonious VDJ recombination scenarios. In a later analysis, every TCR beta chain was defined by the combination of its CDR3 amino acid sequence and its V-gene family, and reads without a unique V-gene family were dropped. To address suspected cross-contamination and a sequencing artifact, a later analysis removed a few hundred highly shared, low-generation-probability nucleotide sequences. In a later analysis, a clonal expansion index was calculated for each public chain from normalized within-repertoire ranks of inferred template counts. In a later analysis, generation probabilities were computed using a VDJ recombination model fitted to out-of-frame rearrangements, and the results were checked against IGoR. In a later analysis, hypergeometric tests were used to score TCR-TCR, TCR-HLA and TCR-CMV co-occurrence, with a repertoire-size bias correction applied to TCR pairs. A later analysis estimated false discovery rates by permuting HLA or CMV assignments 20 times. A later analysis grouped co-occurring TCRs with DBSCAN, adding TCRdist sequence similarity when clustering within HLA-allele-positive subsets. Co-occurrence clustering excluded repertoires with fewer than 30,000 or more than 120,000 public chains, plus five with anomalous nucleotide sharing. TCRdb re-hosts the immuneACCESS table, in-frame sequences only. Its copies lack some clones; in the studies checked, an unresolved V gene accounts for under half of them, and the cause for the rest is not known. That table furnishes V, J and clone size, whereas the DNA furnished D and trimming. The table for this sample lists roughly 62,000 clones; 70% to 75% of them were counted only once. Roughly 5.7% of the sample lies in the top ten.

V loses 4 bases of germline sequence and J loses 7 bases, and the interval between the two ends is 11 bases. CDR1 is given as GTSNPN and CDR2 as SVGIG, both from the germline V gene (reference sequence). Inclusive of the bounding cysteine and phenylalanine, the CDR3 is 13 residues long. Of the read, only the CDR3 DNA is kept; its 39 bases are in frame from base 1. The sequenced material came from PBMCs. The V and J segments used are TRBV30 and TRBJ1-6, with TRBD1 tentatively as D gene (6 bases match). The origin of this receptor is a woman younger than 45 in good health and CMV-seronegative. The sequence in DNA is TGTGCCTGGATAGGAACAGGGAATTCACCCCTCCACTTT. It codes for CAWIGTGNSPLHF.